This T cell receptor beta chain was captured by sequencing in a study of CD8+ T cells in alopecia areata. Following extraction, RNA underwent reverse transcription to cDNA, which served as the sequencing template. TCRdb's copy holds only in-frame clones and misses some; the assay was immunoSEQ multiplex PCR. Seen here are roughly 140,000 clones, around half observed once, and the top ten hold approximately 20%. The CDR3 is 14 residues long. Germline lookup yields CDR1 SGHDT and CDR2 YYEEEE. Trimming stripped 5 bases from V and 0 bases from J, with 12 bases between. The material sequenced was CD8+ T cells sorted from blood, taken at week 0. The TCR was taken from a human donor with alopecia areata. The V gene is TRBV5-6, the J gene TRBJ2-7; TRBD2 is a possible D gene (5 bases). CDR3 region: CASSSTRNSYEQYF. CDR3 in DNA: TGTGCCAGCAGTTCTACTAGGAACTCCTACGAGCAGTACTTC.